This T cell receptor (beta chain) was identified in a study of human T cells and chemical hapten exposure. Study information: The variation in per-sample TCR yields arose mainly from small differences in pooled library volumes. Study-level results: Following DPC sensitization, TCRs present above 1 in 1000 frequency showed no change.

The study extracted total RNA from unfractionated whole blood. The sample holds many counts of this clonotype. Its antigen remains unidentified. Separate cDNA molecules received unique molecular identifiers, which the library attached to them. Original processing methods: A typical sample had roughly 96,000 TCRs, with about 23,224 to 750,000 overall. TCRdb independently ran MiXCR on the 5' RACE reads; one entry per CDR3 protein. The V and J calls come from TCRdb's annotation, not from the publication. The profile shows some 150,000 distinct CDR3 sequences, around 4.1% of them singletons. Trimming took off 2 bases at V and 0 bases at J, with 14 bases between the two ends. The CDR3 sequence is 16 residues long. The germline gives CDR1 SGHAT, CDR2 FQNNGV.

This receptor was obtained from a female donor in good health. The J gene is TRBJ2-7, the V gene TRBV11-2; D is perhaps TRBD1 (6 bases). Here the CDR3 DNA reads TGTGCCAGCAGCTTACCCCTGGACAGATTCTCCTACGAGCAGTACTTC. This gives the protein CASSLPLDRFSYEQYF.